Shown below are 5 T cell receptor beta chains from a single sample sequenced in a study of blood T cell repertoires in COVID-19. Only in-frame clones appear in the TCRdb table, and some are missing; sequencing was by immunoSEQ multiplex PCR. The table has approximately 450,000 clones, roughly 85% seen once; the top ten hold under 2.5%. Sequencing input: PBMCs or T cells enriched from blood (not recorded which). Receptors originate from a woman younger than 30 with acute COVID-19.

This chain connects TRBV13 to TRBJ1-5, with 8 bases matching TRBD1. CDR3 length: 16 amino acids. Germline CDR1 PRHDT, CDR2 FYEKMQ (reference sequence). V lost 5 bases to trimming and J lost 0 bases; unmatched junction nucleotides: 6. The CDR3 here is CASSAGTGRSNQPQHF. The CDR3 nucleotides are TGTGCCAGCAGCGCAGGGACAGGCCGTAGCAATCAGCCCCAGCATTTT.

Worth noting for this clone: A junction boundary mismatches the germline segment, possibly from a read error. The chain employs TRBV11-2 and TRBJ2-7; TRBD1 matches 10 bases. The CDR3 has 14 amino acids. Germline CDR1 and CDR2: SGHAT and FQNNGV. CDR3 in amino acids: CASSLEGTGAGRDF. CDR3 bases: TGTGCCAGCAGCTTGGAAGGGACAGGGGCGGGCCGGGACTTC.

The chain employs TRBV2 and TRBJ1-5, with 10 bases aligning to TRBD1. Germline V gives CDR1 SNHLY, CDR2 FYNNEI. J gave up 7 bases and V 6 bases, and 6 bases lay outside the gene matches. The CDR3 runs to 14 residues. In DNA form, the CDR3 reads TGTGCCAGCAGCGGGACAGGGGAAGGCCAGCCCCAGCATTTT. Protein sequence: CASSGTGEGQPQHF.

CDR3 protein: CASSNGGSTDTQYF. The CDR3 DNA follows: TGTGCCAGCAGTAACGGGGGAAGCACAGATACGCAGTATTTT. The V gene is TRBV27, the J gene TRBJ2-3; a possible D gene is TRBD2 (6 bases). CDR1 and CDR2 from the germline V gene are MNHEY and SMNVEV (reference sequence). V was pared by 5 bases and J by 0 bases, with 9 bases between. This CDR3 spans 14 amino acids.

V gene TRBV4-2 combines with J gene TRBJ1-4; 7 nucleotides match TRBD1. This CDR3 spans 14 amino acids. Germline CDR1 is LGHNA and CDR2 is YNFKEQ. V trimming: 1 base; J trimming: 7 bases; junction bases outside the gene matches: 3. The CDR3 coding sequence is TGTGCCAGCAGCCAAGGACAGGGTTTTGAAAAACTGTTTTTT. It yields the protein CASSQGQGFEKLFF.